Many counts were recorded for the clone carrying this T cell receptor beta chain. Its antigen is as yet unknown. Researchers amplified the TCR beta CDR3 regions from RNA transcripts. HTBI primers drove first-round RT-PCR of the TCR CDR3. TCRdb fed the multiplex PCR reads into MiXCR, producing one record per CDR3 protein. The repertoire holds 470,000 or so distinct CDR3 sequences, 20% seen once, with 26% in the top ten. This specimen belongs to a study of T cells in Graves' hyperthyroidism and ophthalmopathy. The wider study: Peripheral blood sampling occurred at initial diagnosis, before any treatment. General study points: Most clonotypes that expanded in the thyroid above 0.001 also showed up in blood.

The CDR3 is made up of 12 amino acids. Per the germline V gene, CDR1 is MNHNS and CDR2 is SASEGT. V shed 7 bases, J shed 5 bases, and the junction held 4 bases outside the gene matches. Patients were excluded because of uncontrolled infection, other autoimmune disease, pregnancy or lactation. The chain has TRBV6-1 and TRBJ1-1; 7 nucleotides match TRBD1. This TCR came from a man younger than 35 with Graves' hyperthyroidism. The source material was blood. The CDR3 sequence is CASKRQGTEAFF. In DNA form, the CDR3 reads TGTGCCAGCAAGCGACAGGGAACTGAAGCTTTCTTT.